The 32 T cell receptor beta chains reported below all come from one sample, sequenced in a study of cytomegalovirus exposure and HLA in healthy donors. 13 Jbeta primers and 60 Vbeta primers were used for the PCR. Profiled with immunoSEQ multiplex PCR; TCRdb holds only in-frame clones, not every one. The sample has roughly 190,000 clones, about three quarters seen once. Material for sequencing was PBMCs. The receptors stem from a woman aged 30 to 39 in good health and CMV-seropositive.

The CDR3 reads CASSLGGREKVTEQFF. CDR3 in DNA: TGTGCCAGCAGCTTGGGGGGGCGGGAGAAGGTTACGGAGCAGTTCTTC. The chain joins TRBV5-4 to TRBJ2-1, with D maybe TRBD2 (7 bases). V lost 0 bases, J lost 10 bases, and 20 bases lay in between. The CDR3 is 16 residues long. CDR1 is SGHNT, CDR2 YYREEE, per germline (reference sequence).

The CDR3 here is CASSPTGGWSSGANVLTF. Here the CDR3 DNA reads TGTGCCAGCAGCCCGACAGGGGGCTGGAGCTCTGGGGCCAACGTCCTGACTTTC. V usage is TRBV5-6 and J usage is TRBJ2-6, with 10 positions matching TRBD1. Germline CDR1 reads SGHDT; CDR2 reads YYEEEE. The CDR3 length is 18 residues. J lost 0 bases, V lost 4 bases, and 7 bases had no gene match.

The chain joins TRBV6-5 to TRBJ1-1; D may be TRBD1 (5 bases). CDR1 is MNHEY, CDR2 SVGAGI, per germline. CDR3 size: 14 residues. V was pared by 7 bases and J by 4 bases, with 16 bases between. The CDR3 spells CASTLSGGTTEAFF. For the CDR3, the DNA is TGTGCCAGCACCTTATCCGGGGGGACCACTGAAGCTTTCTTT.

The gene calls are TRBV19 and TRBJ2-7, with 7 bases identical to TRBD2. After removal of 3 bases from V and 2 bases from J, the junction contained 7 bases not matched to a gene. The V gene's germline CDR1 is LNHDA and CDR2 SQIVND (reference sequence). This CDR3 contains 15 residues. The CDR3 nucleotides read TGTGCCAGTAGTATCTCGGCTAGCGGAACCTACGAGCAGTACTTC. Protein product: CASSISASGTYEQYF.

In DNA form, the CDR3 reads TGTGCCAGCAGTTTAGGGGACAACAACATTCAGTACTTC. It specifies CASSLGDNNIQYF. V is TRBV28 and J is TRBJ2-4, with TRBD1 as a possible D gene (6 bases). In germline, CDR1 is MDHEN, CDR2 SYDVKM. V lost 2 bases to trimming and J lost 7 bases, with 9 bases between them. The CDR3 covers 13 residues.

This clone was found once. This chain uses TRBV9 with TRBJ2-7; 9 nucleotides match TRBD2. The CDR3 is 16 amino acids. Per germline, CDR1 SGDLS and CDR2 YYNGEE. V was pared by 0 bases and J by 0 bases, with 4 bases of the junction left unmatched. For the CDR3, the DNA is TGTGCCAGCAGCGTAGCGGCGGGAGGGGGCTCCTACGAGCAGTACTTC. Translating gives CASSVAAGGGSYEQYF.

The J gene is TRBJ1-2, the V gene TRBV5-8; 10 bases align to TRBD1. V dropped 7 bases and J dropped 4; count of bases not matched to a gene: 7. CDR1 is SGHTS and CDR2 is YDEGEE in the germline V gene. The CDR3 sequence is 14 residues long. CDR3 region: CASGTGELVYGYTF. In DNA, the CDR3 is TGTGCCAGCGGGACAGGGGAACTGGTCTATGGCTACACCTTC.

The chain carries TRBV6-5 and TRBJ1-2; 7 bases agree with TRBD1. This CDR3 has 14 amino acids. After removal of 7 bases from V and 6 bases from J, the junction contained 11 bases not matched to a gene. Germline V gene sequence: CDR1 MNHEY, CDR2 SVGAGI. CDR3 loop: CASTTGQSMDGYTF. The CDR3 nucleotides are TGTGCCAGCACCACGGGACAGTCTATGGATGGCTACACCTTC.

The V gene is TRBV9, the J gene TRBJ2-3; perhaps TRBD2 as D (6 bases). From germline, CDR1 is SGDLS and CDR2 YYNGEE. Trimming shortened V by 3 bases and J by 6 bases, and 17 bases separated the two germline ends. The CDR3 contains 15 residues. Here the CDR3 reads CASSDELGGLDTQYF. The CDR3 DNA is TGTGCCAGCAGCGACGAGCTCGGGGGATTGGATACGCAGTATTTT.

The chain couples TRBV6-5 to TRBJ2-1; TRBD1 agrees at 7 bases. V dropped 4 bases and J dropped 4; count of bases not matched to a gene: 10. Germline V gene data show CDR1 as MNHEY and CDR2 as SVGAGI. The CDR3 totals 16 residues. DNA of the CDR3: TGTGCCAGCAGTTCGACAGGGAACGGAAGGTACAATGAGCAGTTCTTC. Translating it yields CASSSTGNGRYNEQFF.

About this clone: Other nucleotide sequences from this sample produce the same CDR3. This CDR3 reads CASSLTASTDTQYF. The CDR3 bases are TGTGCCAGCAGCTTAACCGCGAGCACAGATACGCAGTATTTT. The rearrangement joins TRBV11-3 to TRBJ2-3, with D unresolved. Germline lookup yields CDR1 SGHNT and CDR2 YENEEA. Deletions cut 2 bases from V and 0 bases from J, with 6 bases between. The CDR3 runs 14 residues.

The chain employs TRBV19 and TRBJ1-2; 9 bases match TRBD1. Germline CDR1 and CDR2: LNHDA and SQIVND (reference sequence). V lost 2 bases, J lost 2 bases, and 3 bases stayed unmatched. This CDR3 comprises 15 residues. The CDR3: CASSILGTGNYGYTF. DNA for the CDR3: TGTGCCAGTAGTATATTGGGGACAGGGAACTATGGCTACACCTTC.

V is TRBV18 and J is TRBJ2-7; possibly TRBD2 for D (6 bases). The ends were cut back, 3 bases at V and 6 bases at J, with 12 bases in the middle. This CDR3 contains 13 residues. Looked up from germline, CDR1 is KGHSH and CDR2 is LQKENI. CDR3 sequence (DNA): TGTGCCAGCTCACCGGGTATCGGGAGCGAGCAGTACTTC. It specifies CASSPGIGSEQYF.

The rearrangement joins TRBV7-3 to TRBJ1-4, with unresolved D. Trimming stripped 5 bases from V and 0 bases from J, with 13 bases between. This CDR3 region has 16 residues. Germline lookup yields CDR1 SGHTA and CDR2 FQGTGA. In DNA, the CDR3 is TGTGCCAGCAGCCATTCCGGGGAAGCAACTAATGAAAAACTGTTTTTT. Protein sequence: CASSHSGEATNEKLFF.

Only a few counts were recorded for this clone. The chain carries TRBV5-1 and TRBJ2-7; 9 positions agree with TRBD2. The germline V gene has CDR1 SGHRS and CDR2 YFSETQ. The CDR3 contains 16 residues. J lost 7 bases, V lost 3 bases, and 14 bases had no gene match. The CDR3 spells CASSSSISPLAGEQYF. CDR3 sequence (DNA): TGCGCCAGCAGCTCGTCGATATCCCCCCTAGCGGGGGAGCAGTACTTC.

V and J are TRBV18 and TRBJ1-3; 8 bases agree with TRBD1. This CDR3 region has 15 residues. Germline CDR1 is KGHSH and CDR2 is LQKENI. The junction had 8 bases not matched to a gene; V was cut back by 8 bases and J by 2 bases. CDR3 nucleotide sequence: TGTGCCAGCACTTCGGACAGGGCCCCTGGAAACACCATATATTTT. It yields the protein CASTSDRAPGNTIYF.

The chain links TRBV30 to TRBJ1-5; perhaps TRBD1 as D (5 bases). CDR1 is GTSNPN, CDR2 SVGIG, per germline (reference sequence). The ends were cut back, 6 bases at V and 1 base at J, with 22 bases in the middle. CDR3 length: 17 residues. CDR3 residues: CACSQGRGSRSNQPQHF. CDR3 DNA: TGTGCCTGCTCGCAAGGGAGGGGCTCCAGGAGCAATCAGCCCCAGCATTTT.

The chain joins TRBV5-1 to TRBJ1-1; TRBD1 matches at 7 bases. The CDR3 has 15 residues. Germline trimming cut 3 bases from V and 6 bases from J; bases unmatched to any gene: 11. Germline-derived CDR1 and CDR2 are SGHRS and YFSETQ. The chain's CDR3 is CASSSMGDSAAEAFF. Here the CDR3 DNA reads TGCGCCAGCAGCTCAATGGGGGACAGTGCGGCTGAAGCTTTCTTT.

This clone occurred once. The chain joins TRBV5-6 to TRBJ2-5, with 7 bases that match TRBD1. The CDR3 runs 15 residues. CDR1 and CDR2 (germline): SGHDT, YYEEEE. The trim removed 0 bases at V and 2 bases at J, leaving 4 bases unmatched. For the CDR3, the DNA is TGTGCCAGCAGCTTGGGACAGGGACAACAAGAGACCCAGTACTTC. Its translation: CASSLGQGQQETQYF. Drawing the rest from reference TRBV5-6 and TRBJ2-5, the complete variable domain is DAGVTQSPTHLIKTRGQQVTLRCSPKSGHDTVSWYQQALGQGPQFIFQYYEEEERQRGNFPDRFSGHQFPNYSSELNVNALLLGDSALYLCASSLGQGQQETQYFGPGTRLLVL.

V usage is TRBV6-4 and J usage is TRBJ2-1, with 10 bases lining up with TRBD2. The CDR3 is 15 residues long. From germline, CDR1 is MRHNA and CDR2 SNTAGT. J gave up 3 bases and V 5 bases, and 4 bases lay outside the gene matches. CDR3 nucleotides: TGTGCCAGCAGTCTAGCGGGAGAGTACTACAATGAGCAGTTCTTC. The encoded protein is CASSLAGEYYNEQFF.

The chain is built from TRBV25-1 and TRBJ1-6, with no clear D. Germline V CDR1 and CDR2: MGHDK, SYGVNS. There are 12 residues in the CDR3. V lost 3 bases to trimming and J lost 13 bases, with 10 bases between them. The CDR3 region is CASSEGLGPLHF. Written as DNA, the CDR3 is TGTGCCAGCAGTGAGGGCTTGGGTCCCCTCCACTTT.

The V and J genes are TRBV2 and TRBJ1-6; no definite D call. The CDR3 consists of 15 residues. The germline gives CDR1 SNHLY, CDR2 FYNNEI. Between the trimmed V and J ends, which lost 7 bases and 0 bases, there was a span of 10 bases. CDR3 nucleotide sequence: TGTGCCAGCACGGGAGAGAGCTCCTATAATTCACCCCTCCACTTT. Its translation: CASTGESSYNSPLHF.

This chain joins TRBV4-3 and TRBJ1-6; D might be TRBD1 (6 bases). V lost 4 bases and J lost 10, with 11 bases in between. The CDR3 contains 13 residues. CDR1 and CDR2 from the germline V gene are LGHNA and YSLEER. In DNA form, the CDR3 reads TGCGCCAGCAGCCTATACGGACAGTCACCCCTCCACTTT. Protein: CASSLYGQSPLHF.

The V and J genes are TRBV19 and TRBJ1-5; maybe TRBD1 (6 bases). This CDR3 has 13 amino acids. Trimming removed 6 bases at V and 7 bases at J, with 13 bases between. Germline-derived CDR1 and CDR2 are LNHDA and SQIVND (reference sequence). The CDR3 DNA reads TGTGCCAGTAGCGTACAGGGTGGCCAGCCCCAGCATTTT. Translation: CASSVQGGQPQHF.

The rearrangement links TRBV19 to TRBJ2-7; no clear D gene. The CDR3 loop spans 13 amino acids. CDR1 and CDR2 (germline): LNHDA, SQIVND (reference sequence). V lost 3 bases and J 3 bases, leaving 9 bases between the germline ends. CDR3 nucleotide sequence: TGTGCCAGTAGTATGAGTGACAACTACGAGCAGTACTTC. It codes for CASSMSDNYEQYF.

The chain combines TRBV25-1 with TRBJ2-5, with TRBD1 matching 11 bases. TRBJ2-7 matches the DNA end more closely, so the J call is doubtful. CDR1 MGHDK and CDR2 SYGVNS come from the germline V gene. The CDR3 covers 15 residues. CDR3 bases: TGTGCCAGGGAACCGGGACAGGGGGTGACCTACGAGCAGTACTTC. It specifies CAREPGQGVTYEQYF.

The chain recombines TRBV29-1 with TRBJ2-7; TRBD2 agrees at 10 bases. CDR1 is SQVTM and CDR2 is ANQGSEA in the germline V gene. CDR3 length: 15 amino acids. V dropped 2 bases and J dropped 3; count of bases not matched to a gene: 7. For the CDR3, the DNA is TGCAGCGTTGAAAAGGGAACTAGCGGGAACTACGAGCAGTACTTC. It is translated as CSVEKGTSGNYEQYF.

As for this clone: The sample contains more than one DNA sequence encoding this CDR3. The chain is built from TRBV15 and TRBJ1-5; 7 bases are shared with TRBD1. This CDR3 has 15 residues. Germline V lookup: CDR1 LNHNV, CDR2 YYDKDF (reference sequence). V trimming: 3 bases; J trimming: 2 bases; junction bases outside the gene matches: 4. CDR3 bases: TGTGCCACCAGCAGTGCCGACAGGGGCAATCAGCCCCAGCATTTT. The encoded protein is CATSSADRGNQPQHF.

The J gene is TRBJ2-1, the V gene TRBV7-2; 9 positions agree with TRBD1. V lost 5 bases and J lost 7; bases outside the gene matches: 9. Germline CDR1 SGHTA, CDR2 FQGNSA. CDR3 length: 15 amino acids. CDR3 amino acids: CASSTSTGGWNEQFF. In nucleotides, the CDR3 is TGTGCCAGCAGCACGAGTACAGGGGGCTGGAATGAGCAGTTCTTC.

The J gene is TRBJ2-7, the V gene TRBV27, with 11 positions matching TRBD2. Germline CDR1 and CDR2: MNHEY and SMNVEV (reference sequence). This CDR3 spans 17 amino acids. J lost 2 bases, V lost 9 bases, and 15 bases had no gene match. CDR3 sequence reads: CASSTSGKRGIPYEQYF. DNA of the CDR3: TGTGCCAGTTCGACTAGCGGGAAAAGGGGGATCCCCTACGAGCAGTACTTC.

This clone has more than one count but fewer than ten. The V gene is TRBV6-1, the J gene TRBJ1-2; D is perhaps TRBD1 (5 bases). The germline CDR1 and CDR2 sequences are MNHNS and SASEGT. V was trimmed by 0 bases and J by 7 bases, leaving 15 bases between them. The CDR3 has 15 residues. This chain's CDR3 is CASSEALQGGFGYTF. In nucleotides, the CDR3 is TGTGCCAGCAGTGAAGCGCTTCAGGGAGGGTTTGGCTACACCTTC.

The gene calls are TRBV7-3 and TRBJ2-2; maybe TRBD1 (5 bases). V lost 5 bases, J lost 7 bases, and 17 bases lay in between. The CDR3 contains 15 residues. The V gene's germline CDR1 is SGHTA and CDR2 FQGTGA. The CDR3 DNA reads as TGTGCCAGCAGCCCGTCAAGGGGCTCTGGCGGGGAGCTGTTTTTT. The encoded protein is CASSPSRGSGGELFF.